This T cell receptor (beta chain) was identified during a study of control samples from healthy donors and cancer patients. Assay used: immunoSEQ multiplex PCR; TCRdb lists only in-frame clones, some missing. The table records around 130,000 clones, around 93% of them present only once. The specimen was PBMCs. The source is a man aged 50 or older with head and neck cancer.

In nucleotides, the CDR3 is TGCGCCAGCAGCCAAGAAGGCCCAAAGAACACTGAAGCTTTCTTT. Translated, it gives CASSQEGPKNTEAFF. The chain links TRBV4-3 to TRBJ1-1; D ambiguous. CDR3 length equals 15 residues. Germline CDR1 is LGHNA and CDR2 is YSLEER. The V gene lost 0 bases and the J gene lost 1 base, with 9 bases spanning the gap.